Included here is one TCR beta chain sequence, with context. Germline V CDR1 and CDR2: DFQATT, SNEGSKA (reference sequence). The CDR3 loop spans 12 amino acids. Trimming removed 8 bases from V and 5 bases from J, with 14 bases in between. TCRbeta library preparation incorporated unique molecular identifiers. Using its own MiXCR run on the PCR reads, TCRdb lists one record per CDR3 protein. This table has 350,000 to 450,000 distinct CDR3 sequences, about an eighth appearing once. The record originates from a study of T-cell reconstitution after alpha-beta-depleted transplantation in children. Source: PBMCs, taken from the stem cell graft. The chain recombines TRBV20-1 with TRBJ2-3; D might be TRBD2 (6 bases). The receptor was isolated from a human donor who donated a stem cell graft to a child with Fanconi anemia. DNA for the CDR3: TGCAGTTTGGCGCGGGGAGGAGATACGCAGTATTTT. It specifies CSLARGGDTQYF.